This T cell receptor beta chain was found in a study of glioma-infiltrating T cells after dendritic cell vaccination. TCRB CDR3 was amplified from 2 ug genomic DNA or less. Here immunoSEQ multiplex PCR was the method, and the copy in TCRdb shows in-frame clones only, minus some. This table holds tens of thousands of clones, about 80% found once. This clone was counted between two and nine times. The germline V and J ends were trimmed by 6 bases and 3 bases, with 9 bases remaining between them. CDR1 SGHVS and CDR2 FNYEAQ come from the germline V gene. CDR3 size: 13 residues. As to time point: after dendritic cell vaccination, including at tumor progression/relapse. Isocitrate dehydrogenase mutation was absent in all glioblastoma patients.

Sequencing was performed on blood, taken after dendritic cell vaccination. This chain connects TRBV7-6 to TRBJ1-3; the D gene is possibly TRBD1 (6 bases). This TCR was sampled from a human donor with glioblastoma. CDR3: CASRQGGGNTIYF. In DNA form, the CDR3 reads TGTGCCAGCAGACAGGGTGGTGGAAACACCATATATTTT. Variable domain in full (rest from reference TRBV7-6 and TRBJ1-3): GAGVSQSPRYKVTKRGQDVALRCDPISGHVSLYWYRQALGQGPEFLTYFNYEAQQDKSGLPNDRFSAERPEGSISTLTIQRTEQRDSAMYRCASRQGGGNTIYFGEGSWLTVV.